This TCR beta chain originates from a study of OX40 agonist ivuxolimab in advanced cancers. Sequencing used immunoSEQ multiplex PCR; TCRdb keeps in-frame clones, though not all of them. Among over 150,000 clones listed, 90% to 95% were seen once. J lost 2 bases, V lost 4 bases, and 11 bases had no gene match. The germline V gene has CDR1 SGHRS and CDR2 YFSETQ. The CDR3 is made up of 16 amino acids. The source is an adult with an advanced solid tumor such as melanoma, head and neck, liver or kidney cancer. The genes are TRBV5-1 and TRBJ1-2, with TRBD1 matching 7 bases. The specimen was CD4+ or CD8+ T cells sorted from blood, collected in a trial of the OX40 agonist ivuxolimab. The CDR3 here is CASSREPDRRNYGYTF. DNA of the CDR3: TGCGCCAGCAGCCGGGAACCGGACAGGAGGAACTATGGCTACACCTTC.